This T cell receptor beta chain stems from a study of shared clonotypes between healthy human individuals. Turning to the study itself: In total, the donors were two women and a few men aged 18 to 49. Every donor yielded three CD4 naive, three CD4 memory, two CD8 naive and one CD8 memory plate.

The CDR3 length is 11 residues. V was trimmed by 5 bases and J by 4 bases, leaving 6 bases between them. CDR1 is SGHAT, CDR2 FQNNGV, per germline. The assay was immunoSEQ multiplex PCR, and TCRdb's table has in-frame clones only and misses some. The data show some 1 million clones, roughly 80% seen once. Naive CD45RA+ and memory CD45RA-negative subsets were split from CD4+ cells. This TCR derives from a man aged 18 to 29 in good health. Sequencing was performed on memory CD4+ T cells sorted from blood. Documented subset: CD45RA-negative fraction. V is TRBV11-2 and J is TRBJ2-7; D is undetermined. The CDR3 loop is CASSHEYEQYF. The CDR3 DNA reads TGTGCCAGCAGCCATGAATACGAGCAGTACTTC. Using reference TRBV11-2 and TRBJ2-7 for the parts outside the CDR3, the full variable domain is EAGVAQSPRYKIIEKRQSVAFWCNPISGHATLYWYQQILGQGPKLLIQFQNNGVVDDSQLPKDRFSAERLKGVDSTLKIQPAKLEDSAVYLCASSHEYEQYFGPGTRLTVT.